The 17 T cell receptor beta chains below all came from one sample that was sequenced in a study of radiation and T cells in renal cell carcinoma. As to treatment: treatment-naive control, cytoreductive nephrectomy. This table comes from immunoSEQ multiplex PCR, and its TCRdb copy is limited to in-frame clones, with some not included. The sample lists some 7,900 clones, 65% occurring once. This specimen was tumor tissue, taken from a patient whose treatment was nephrectomy without radiotherapy. The source is a woman aged 70-85 years with renal cell carcinoma.

This clone is labeled as medium-sized. The chain is built from TRBV7-3 and TRBJ2-3; D not certain. V was clipped by 4 bases and J by 7 bases, with 9 bases between them. The germline gives CDR1 SGHTA, CDR2 FQGTGA. The length of the CDR3 is 12 residues. CDR3 coding DNA: TGTGCCAGCAGCTCTTTAAGCAATACGCAGTATTTT. This codes for CASSSLSNTQYF.

This rearrangement joins TRBV5-4 to TRBJ2-5; TRBD2 agrees at 13 bases. The CDR3 sequence is 15 residues long. Unmatched junction bases numbered 3, after V lost 3 bases and J lost 4 bases. CDR1 is SGHNT and CDR2 is YYREEE in the germline V gene (reference sequence). CDR3 DNA: TGTGCCAGCAGCTCCCGACTAGCGGGGGGAGAGACCCAGTACTTC. This codes for CASSSRLAGGETQYF.

V usage is TRBV2 and J usage is TRBJ2-2, with D tentatively TRBD1 or TRBD2 (5 bases each). The CDR3 runs to 15 residues. The germline V and J ends were trimmed by 6 bases and 0 bases, with 11 bases remaining between them. The V gene's germline CDR1 is SNHLY and CDR2 FYNNEI. The CDR3 region is CASSPRGSNTGELFF. The CDR3 DNA reads as TGTGCCAGCAGCCCGAGGGGATCGAACACCGGGGAGCTGTTTTTT.

This chain connects TRBV11-2 to TRBJ1-3; D is uncertain. The V and J ends lost 2 bases and 0 bases respectively, with 5 bases between them. From germline, CDR1 is SGHAT and CDR2 FQNNGV. This CDR3 comprises 14 residues. As DNA, the CDR3 is TGTGCCAGCAGCTTAACGGACTCTGGAAACACCATATATTTT. It yields the protein CASSLTDSGNTIYF.

The rearrangement joins TRBV6-5 to TRBJ1-1; D might be TRBD1 (5 bases). Germline assignment: CDR1 MNHEY and CDR2 SVGAGI. The CDR3 loop spans 14 amino acids. The V end was cut by 4 bases, the J end by 5 bases, with 14 bases between. DNA for the CDR3: TGTGCCAGCAGTTCGTTCGACAGAAGGACTGAAGCTTTCTTT. Encoded protein: CASSSFDRRTEAFF.

The chain combines TRBV6-1 with TRBJ1-2; D ambiguous. The CDR3 extends over 15 amino acids. CDR1 MNHNS and CDR2 SASEGT come from the germline V gene. Trimming pared 5 bases from V and 2 bases from J, leaving 15 bases between. This CDR3 is CASSLEAAQNYGYTF. In DNA form, the CDR3 reads TGTGCCAGCAGTCTCGAGGCGGCCCAGAACTATGGCTACACCTTC.

The chain has TRBV10-1 and TRBJ2-7; D is unclear. Germline V gene sequence: CDR1 WNHNN, CDR2 SYGVQD (reference sequence). Trimming cost V 3 bases and J 4 bases, with 7 bases left between them. The CDR3 spans 12 residues. The CDR3 loop reads CASSDVYYEQYF. The CDR3 DNA reads TGCGCCAGCAGTGATGTGTATTACGAGCAGTACTTC.

CDR3 protein: CASSLARWGTGQRNTIYF. As DNA, the CDR3 is TGTGCCAGCAGCTTAGCCCGCTGGGGGACAGGGCAAAGAAACACCATATATTTT. The chain uses TRBV7-8 and TRBJ1-3; 9 bases line up with TRBD1. CDR1 and CDR2 (germline): SGHVS, FQNEAQ. Trimming cost V 0 bases and J 5 bases; bases outside gene matches: 11. The CDR3 has 18 residues. Supplemented by reference TRBV7-8 and TRBJ1-3, the full variable domain reads GAGVSQSPRYKVAKRGQDVALRCDPISGHVSLFWYQQALGQGPEFLTYFQNEAQLDKSGLPSDRFFAERPEGSVSTLKIQRTQQEDSAVYLCASSLARWGTGQRNTIYFGEGSWLTVV.

The rearrangement uses TRBV6-5 and TRBJ1-2; D call uncertain. The CDR3 has 13 residues. Per the germline V gene, CDR1 is MNHEY and CDR2 is SVGAGI. Trimming pared 5 bases from V and 7 bases from J, leaving 14 bases between. CDR3 coding DNA: TGTGCCAGCAGTGCTACTGGGCCGTCTGGCTACACCTTC. Its translation is CASSATGPSGYTF.

By proportion, this clone is medium-sized (0.01 to 0.1%). The V call is TRBV11-2, the J call TRBJ2-7, with a weak D call TRBD1 (6 bases). Trimming pared 1 base from V and 5 bases from J, leaving 12 bases between. Per the germline V gene, CDR1 is SGHAT and CDR2 is FQNNGV. The CDR3 spans 14 residues. CDR3 nucleotide sequence: TGTGCCAGCAGCTTAGGTCTCAGGGGCGACGAGCAGTACTTC. Encoded protein: CASSLGLRGDEQYF.

The chain employs TRBV6-1 and TRBJ2-7; the D is unclear. CDR1 is MNHNS, CDR2 SASEGT, per germline. V gave up 6 bases and J gave up 2 bases, with 14 bases separating them. This CDR3 comprises 14 residues. This CDR3 reads CASSPRRTPYEQYF. DNA for the CDR3: TGTGCCAGCAGCCCCAGACGGACGCCCTACGAGCAGTACTTC.

V and J are TRBV19 and TRBJ2-6; TRBD2 matches 10 bases. Germline CDR1 LNHDA, CDR2 SQIVND (reference sequence). The CDR3 spans 18 residues. Losses at the gene ends were 6 bases for V and 4 bases for J; bases not matched to a gene: 12. The CDR3 nucleotides read TGTGCCAGTAGCGTTAGCGGGGGGTCATCCCCCGGGGCCAACGTCCTGACTTTC. It codes for CASSVSGGSSPGANVLTF.

The V call is TRBV5-6, the J call TRBJ1-1; no reliable D call. The ends were cut back, 4 bases at V and 1 base at J, with 11 bases in the middle. From germline, CDR1 is SGHDT and CDR2 YYEEEE. The CDR3 spans 14 residues. CDR3 sequence: CASSEGGTNTEAFF. CDR3 DNA sequence: TGTGCCAGCAGCGAGGGAGGAACGAACACTGAAGCTTTCTTT.

This clone ranks as medium-sized (0.01 to 0.1%). The J gene is TRBJ2-7, the V gene TRBV27; TRBD1 aligns across 8 bases. Per germline, CDR1 MNHEY and CDR2 SMNVEV (reference sequence). This CDR3 has 14 residues. V was pared by 6 bases and J by 5 bases, with 9 bases of the junction left unmatched. The CDR3 DNA reads as TGTGCCAGCAGCCCCTCGCAGGGGGCCAACGAGCAGTACTTC. Its translation is CASSPSQGANEQYF.

The rearrangement uses TRBV6-4 and TRBJ1-3; D not certain. V shed 6 bases and J shed 9 bases, with 15 bases lying between them. CDR1 is MRHNA, CDR2 SNTAGT, per germline. The CDR3 is 13 residues long. CDR3 in amino acids: CASSRTAEGTIYF. The CDR3 nucleotides read TGTGCCAGCAGCCGGACGGCGGAAGGCACCATATATTTT.

The chain couples TRBV15 to TRBJ1-2; tentatively, D is TRBD1 (6 bases). Germline V CDR1 and CDR2: LNHNV, YYDKDF (reference sequence). Trimming removed 0 bases at V and 4 bases at J, with 12 bases between. The CDR3 runs to 15 residues. The CDR3 reads CATSRDNQGSYGYTF. DNA of the CDR3: TGTGCCACCAGCAGAGATAATCAGGGGTCCTATGGCTACACCTTC.

By sample share, this clone is medium-sized. The chain carries TRBV29-1 and TRBJ1-2; no firm D call. CDR1 and CDR2 from the germline V gene are SQVTM and ANQGSEA. The ends were cut back, 4 bases at V and 2 bases at J, with 11 bases in the middle. The CDR3 is 13 residues long. The CDR3 is CSVGGKNNYGYTF. The CDR3 nucleotides read TGCAGCGTTGGTGGTAAGAACAACTATGGCTACACCTTC. The full variable domain, rest sourced from reference TRBV29-1 and TRBJ1-2, is SAVISQKPSRDICQRGTSLTIQCQVDSQVTMMFWYRQQPGQSLTLIATANQGSEATYESGFVIDKFPISRPNLTFSTLTVSNMSPEDSSIYLCSVGGKNNYGYTFGSGTRLTVV.